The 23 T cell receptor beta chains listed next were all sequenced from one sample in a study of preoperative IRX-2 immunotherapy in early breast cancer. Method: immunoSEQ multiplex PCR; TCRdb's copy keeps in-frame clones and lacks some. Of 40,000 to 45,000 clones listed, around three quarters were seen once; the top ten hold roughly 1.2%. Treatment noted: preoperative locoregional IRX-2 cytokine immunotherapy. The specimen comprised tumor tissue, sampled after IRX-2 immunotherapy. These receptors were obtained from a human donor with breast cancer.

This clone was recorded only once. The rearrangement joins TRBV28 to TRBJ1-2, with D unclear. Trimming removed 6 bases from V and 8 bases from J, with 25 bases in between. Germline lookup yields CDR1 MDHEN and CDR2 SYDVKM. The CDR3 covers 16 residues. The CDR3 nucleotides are TGTGCCAGCAGGATAAGTCTTGACGGCCAAGACGGGGGCTACACCTTC. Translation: CASRISLDGQDGGYTF.

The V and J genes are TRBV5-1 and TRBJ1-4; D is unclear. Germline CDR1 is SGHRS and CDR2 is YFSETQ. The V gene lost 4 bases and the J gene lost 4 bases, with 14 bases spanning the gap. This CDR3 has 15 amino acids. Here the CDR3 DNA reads TGCGCCAGCAGCCCTTATGGACGGAATAATGAAAAACTGTTTTTT. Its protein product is CASSPYGRNNEKLFF.

CDR3 in amino acids: CASSARQSTDTQYF. CDR3 nucleotide sequence: TGCGCCAGCAGCGCCAGACAGAGCACAGATACGCAGTATTTT. The chain combines TRBV5-1 with TRBJ2-3, with a possible D match to TRBD1 (5 bases). The CDR3 has 14 residues. The germline gives CDR1 SGHRS, CDR2 YFSETQ. V gave up 4 bases and J gave up 0 bases, with 9 bases separating them.

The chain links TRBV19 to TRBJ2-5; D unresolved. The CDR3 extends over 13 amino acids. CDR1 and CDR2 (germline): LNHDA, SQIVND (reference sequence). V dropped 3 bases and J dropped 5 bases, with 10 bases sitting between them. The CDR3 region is CASSIDSGETQYF. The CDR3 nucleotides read TGTGCCAGTAGTATTGACTCCGGTGAGACCCAGTACTTC.

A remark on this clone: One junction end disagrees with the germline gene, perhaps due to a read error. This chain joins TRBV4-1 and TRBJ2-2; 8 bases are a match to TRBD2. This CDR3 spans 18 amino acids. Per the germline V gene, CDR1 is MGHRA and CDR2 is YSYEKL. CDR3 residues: CTSSHLPRAGGNTGELFF. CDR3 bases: TGCACCAGCAGCCACCTCCCCCGCGCGGGAGGGAACACCGGGGAGCTGTTTTTT.

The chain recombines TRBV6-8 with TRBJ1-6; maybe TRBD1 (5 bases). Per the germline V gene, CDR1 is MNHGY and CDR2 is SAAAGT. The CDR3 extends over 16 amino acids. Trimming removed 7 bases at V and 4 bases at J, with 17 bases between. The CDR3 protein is CASTSPAGSYNSPLHF. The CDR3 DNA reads TGTGCCAGCACCTCCCCGGCAGGGTCGTATAATTCACCCCTCCACTTT.

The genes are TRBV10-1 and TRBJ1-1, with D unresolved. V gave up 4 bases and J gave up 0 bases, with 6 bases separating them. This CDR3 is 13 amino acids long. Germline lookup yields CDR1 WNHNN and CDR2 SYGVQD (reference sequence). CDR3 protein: CASSAELNTEAFF. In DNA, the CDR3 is TGCGCCAGCAGTGCGGAGTTGAACACTGAAGCTTTCTTT.

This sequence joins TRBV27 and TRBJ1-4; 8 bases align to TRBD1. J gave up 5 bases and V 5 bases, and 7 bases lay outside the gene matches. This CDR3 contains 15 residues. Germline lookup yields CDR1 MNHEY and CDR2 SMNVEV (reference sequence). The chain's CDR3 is CASSLRTGRNEKLFF. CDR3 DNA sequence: TGTGCCAGCAGTCTTCGGACAGGGCGGAATGAAAAACTGTTTTTT. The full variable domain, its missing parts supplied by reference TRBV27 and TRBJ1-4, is EAQVTQNPRYLITVTGKKLTVTCSQNMNHEYMSWYRQDPGLGLRQIYYSMNVEVTDKGDVPEGYKVSRKEKRNFPLILESPSPNQTSLYFCASSLRTGRNEKLFFGSGTQLSVL.

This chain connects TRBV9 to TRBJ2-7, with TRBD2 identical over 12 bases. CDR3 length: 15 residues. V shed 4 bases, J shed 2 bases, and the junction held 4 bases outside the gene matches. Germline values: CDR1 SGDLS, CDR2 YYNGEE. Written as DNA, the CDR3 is TGTGCCAGCAGCTTCCTAGCGGGGGGGACCTACGAGCAGTACTTC. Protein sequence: CASSFLAGGTYEQYF.

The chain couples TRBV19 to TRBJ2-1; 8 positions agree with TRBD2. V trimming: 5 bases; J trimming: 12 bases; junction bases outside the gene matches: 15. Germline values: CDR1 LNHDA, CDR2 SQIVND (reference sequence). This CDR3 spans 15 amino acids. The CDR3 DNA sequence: TGTGCCAGTAGTGACGGGGGGGGGACTGCCCGTGTGCAGTTCTTC. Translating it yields CASSDGGGTARVQFF.

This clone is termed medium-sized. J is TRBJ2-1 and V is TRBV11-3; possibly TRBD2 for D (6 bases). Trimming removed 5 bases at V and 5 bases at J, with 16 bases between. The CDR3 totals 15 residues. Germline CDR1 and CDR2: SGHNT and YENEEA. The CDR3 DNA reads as TGTGCCAGCAGCCGGGAACTCGGGGGAGACAATGAGCAGTTCTTC. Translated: CASSRELGGDNEQFF.

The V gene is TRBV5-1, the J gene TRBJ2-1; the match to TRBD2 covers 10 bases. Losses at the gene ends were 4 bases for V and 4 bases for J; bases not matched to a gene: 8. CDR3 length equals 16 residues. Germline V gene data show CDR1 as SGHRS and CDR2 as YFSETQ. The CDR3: CASSTTTSGNYNEQFF. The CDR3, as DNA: TGCGCCAGCAGCACAACTACTAGCGGGAATTACAATGAGCAGTTCTTC.

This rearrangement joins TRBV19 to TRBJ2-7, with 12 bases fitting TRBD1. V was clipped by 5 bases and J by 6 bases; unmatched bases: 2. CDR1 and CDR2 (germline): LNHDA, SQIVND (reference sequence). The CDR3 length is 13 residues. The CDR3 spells CASSPGQGAEQYF. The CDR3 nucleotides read TGTGCCAGTAGTCCGGGACAGGGGGCCGAGCAGTACTTC.

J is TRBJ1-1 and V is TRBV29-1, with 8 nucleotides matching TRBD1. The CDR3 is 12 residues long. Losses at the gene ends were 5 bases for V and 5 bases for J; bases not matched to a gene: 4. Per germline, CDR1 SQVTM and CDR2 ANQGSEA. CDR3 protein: CSVYRGGTEAFF. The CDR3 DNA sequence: TGCAGCGTTTACAGGGGGGGGACTGAAGCTTTCTTT.

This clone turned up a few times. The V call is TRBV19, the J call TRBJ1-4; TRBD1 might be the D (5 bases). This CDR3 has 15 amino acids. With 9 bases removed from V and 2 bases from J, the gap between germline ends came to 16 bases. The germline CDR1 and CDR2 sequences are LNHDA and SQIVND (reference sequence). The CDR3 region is CASATLGATNEKLFF. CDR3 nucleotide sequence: TGTGCCAGCGCCACTTTAGGGGCGACTAATGAAAAACTGTTTTTT.

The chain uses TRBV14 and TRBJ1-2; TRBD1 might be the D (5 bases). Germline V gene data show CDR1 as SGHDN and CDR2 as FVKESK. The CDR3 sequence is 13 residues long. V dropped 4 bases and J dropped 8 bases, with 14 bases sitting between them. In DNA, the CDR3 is TGTGCCAGCAGCCTAGCCGGGGGGACGGGCTACACCTTC. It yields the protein CASSLAGGTGYTF. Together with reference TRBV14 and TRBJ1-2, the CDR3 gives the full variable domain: EAGVTQFPSHSVIEKGQTVTLRCDPISGHDNLYWYRRVMGKEIKFLLHFVKESKQDESGMPNNRFLAERTGGTYSTLKVQPAELEDSGVYFCASSLAGGTGYTFGSGTRLTVV.

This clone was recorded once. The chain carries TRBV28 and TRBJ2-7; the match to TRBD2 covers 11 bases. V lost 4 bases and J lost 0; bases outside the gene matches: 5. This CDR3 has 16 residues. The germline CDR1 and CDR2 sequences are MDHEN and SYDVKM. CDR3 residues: CASSSVGLAGSYEQYF. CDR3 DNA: TGTGCCAGCAGTTCCGTCGGACTAGCGGGCTCCTACGAGCAGTACTTC.

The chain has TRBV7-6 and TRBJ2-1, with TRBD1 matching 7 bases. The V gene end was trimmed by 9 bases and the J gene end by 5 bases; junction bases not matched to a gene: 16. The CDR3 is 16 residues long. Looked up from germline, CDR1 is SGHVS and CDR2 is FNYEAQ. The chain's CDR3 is CARSRIRDRRDNEQFF. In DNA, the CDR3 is TGTGCCAGAAGCCGCATTAGGGACAGAAGGGACAATGAGCAGTTCTTC.

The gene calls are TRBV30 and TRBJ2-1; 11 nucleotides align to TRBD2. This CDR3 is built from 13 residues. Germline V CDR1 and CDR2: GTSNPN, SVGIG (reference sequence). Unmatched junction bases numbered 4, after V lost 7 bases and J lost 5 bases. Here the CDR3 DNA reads TGTGCCTATAGCGGGAGGGGCGACAATGAGCAGTTCTTC. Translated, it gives CAYSGRGDNEQFF.

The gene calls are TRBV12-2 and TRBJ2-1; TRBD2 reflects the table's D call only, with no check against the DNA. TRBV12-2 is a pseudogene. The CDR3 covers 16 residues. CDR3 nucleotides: TGTGCAAGTCGCTTAGAGGGAACTACTAGAAACAATGAGCAGTTCTTC. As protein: CASRLEGTTRNNEQFF.

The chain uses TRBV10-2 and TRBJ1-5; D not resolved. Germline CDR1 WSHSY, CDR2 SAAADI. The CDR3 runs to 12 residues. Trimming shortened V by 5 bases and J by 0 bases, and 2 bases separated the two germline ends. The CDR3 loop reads CASSNSNQPQHF. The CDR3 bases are TGCGCCAGCAGTAATAGCAATCAGCCCCAGCATTTT.

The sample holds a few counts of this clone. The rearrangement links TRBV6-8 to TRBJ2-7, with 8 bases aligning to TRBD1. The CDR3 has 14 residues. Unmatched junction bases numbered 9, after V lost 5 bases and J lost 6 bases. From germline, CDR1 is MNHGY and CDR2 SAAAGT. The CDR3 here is CASSMTGVVTEQYF. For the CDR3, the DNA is TGTGCCAGCAGTATGACAGGGGTAGTGACCGAGCAGTACTTC.

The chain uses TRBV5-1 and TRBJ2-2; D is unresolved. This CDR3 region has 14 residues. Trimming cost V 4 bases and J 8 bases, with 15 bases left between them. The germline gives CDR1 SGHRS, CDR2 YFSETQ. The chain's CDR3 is CASSPGQALGELFF. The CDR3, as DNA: TGCGCCAGCAGCCCGGGCCAGGCGCTGGGGGAGCTGTTTTTT.